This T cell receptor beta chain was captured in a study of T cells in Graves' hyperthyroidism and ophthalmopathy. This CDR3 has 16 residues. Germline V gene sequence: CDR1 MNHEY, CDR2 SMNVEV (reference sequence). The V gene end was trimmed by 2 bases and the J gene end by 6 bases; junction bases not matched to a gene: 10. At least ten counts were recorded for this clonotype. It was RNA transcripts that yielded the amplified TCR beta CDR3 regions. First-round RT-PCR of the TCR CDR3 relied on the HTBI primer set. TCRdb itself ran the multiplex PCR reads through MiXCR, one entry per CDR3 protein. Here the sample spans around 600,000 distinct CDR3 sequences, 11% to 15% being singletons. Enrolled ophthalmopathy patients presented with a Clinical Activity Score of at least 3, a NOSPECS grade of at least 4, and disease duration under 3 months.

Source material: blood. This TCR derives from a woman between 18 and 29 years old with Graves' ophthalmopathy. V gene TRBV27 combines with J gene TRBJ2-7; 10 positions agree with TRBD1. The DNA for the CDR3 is TGTGCCAGCAGTTTAAGGGGGGGAGACAGGGGGCGCGAGCAGTACTTC. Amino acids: CASSLRGGDRGREQYF.